This T cell receptor (beta chain) was captured in a study of beta chain features in type 1 diabetes. CDR1 and CDR2 from the germline V gene are MDHEN and SYDVKM. The CDR3 has 14 residues. The V gene lost 7 bases and the J gene lost 2 bases, with 11 bases spanning the gap. The sequenced template was cDNA made from the entire isolated RNA. The method was immunoSEQ multiplex PCR; TCRdb's version includes in-frame clones alone and lacks a portion of them. The sample has fewer than 550,000 clones, 10% to 12% seen once; the top ten hold over 0.04%. The chain recombines TRBV28 with TRBJ2-2; D remains ambiguous. The clonotype comes from a woman younger than 35 in good health. Sequenced input: naive CD4+ T cells from blood. CDR3 protein: CASKEYTNTGELFF. DNA of the CDR3: TGTGCCAGCAAAGAATACACTAACACCGGGGAGCTGTTTTTT.